This TCR beta chain was observed in a study of OX40 agonist ivuxolimab in advanced cancers. Study-level information: Partial responses occurred in three patients (one hepatocellular carcinoma, two cutaneous melanoma).

Study-wide findings and caveats: In the 0.1 to 3.0 mg/kg range, CD4+ and CD8+ blood T cells had expanded clonally by week 6.

For this clone: The antigen is undetermined.

The germline CDR1 and CDR2 sequences are SGHNT and YYREEE (reference sequence). This CDR3 region has 14 residues. The germline V and J ends were trimmed by 3 bases and 1 base, with 10 bases remaining between them. Produced via immunoSEQ multiplex PCR; TCRdb's table is partial and in-frame only. The sample shows about 74,000 clones, 84% of them seen only once. The chain combines TRBV5-4 with TRBJ2-5, with D maybe TRBD1 (6 bases). The sample here was CD4+ or CD8+ T cells sorted from blood, taken in a trial of the OX40 agonist ivuxolimab. This clonotype was obtained from an adult with an advanced solid tumor such as melanoma, head and neck, liver or kidney cancer. The CDR3, as DNA: TGTGCCAGCAGCTCCGGACAGACCCAAGAGACCCAGTACTTC. It specifies CASSSGQTQETQYF.